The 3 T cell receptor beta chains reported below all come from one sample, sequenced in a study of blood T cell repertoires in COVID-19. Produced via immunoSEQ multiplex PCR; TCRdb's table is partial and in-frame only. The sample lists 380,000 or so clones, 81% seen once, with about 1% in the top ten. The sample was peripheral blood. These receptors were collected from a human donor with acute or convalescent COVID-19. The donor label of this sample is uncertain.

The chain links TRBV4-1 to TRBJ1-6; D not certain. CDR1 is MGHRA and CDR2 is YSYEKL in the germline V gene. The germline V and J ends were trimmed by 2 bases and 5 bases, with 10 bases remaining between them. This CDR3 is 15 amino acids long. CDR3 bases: TGCGCCAGCAGCCAATCTGGGAGTAATAATTCACCCCTCCACTTT. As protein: CASSQSGSNNSPLHF.

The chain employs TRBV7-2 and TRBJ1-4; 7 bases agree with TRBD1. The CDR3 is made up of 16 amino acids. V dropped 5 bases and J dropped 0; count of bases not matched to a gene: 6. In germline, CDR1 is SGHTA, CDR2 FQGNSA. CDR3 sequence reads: CASSLDRLATNEKLFF. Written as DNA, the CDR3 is TGTGCCAGCAGCCTGGACAGGCTTGCAACTAATGAAAAACTGTTTTTT.

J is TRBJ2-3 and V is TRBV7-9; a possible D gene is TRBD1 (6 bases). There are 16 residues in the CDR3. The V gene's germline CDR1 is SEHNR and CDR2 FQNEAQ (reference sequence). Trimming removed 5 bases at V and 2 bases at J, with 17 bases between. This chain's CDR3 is CASSPYKGDLTDTQYF. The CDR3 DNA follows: TGTGCCAGCAGCCCCTATAAGGGGGACCTCACAGATACGCAGTATTTT.